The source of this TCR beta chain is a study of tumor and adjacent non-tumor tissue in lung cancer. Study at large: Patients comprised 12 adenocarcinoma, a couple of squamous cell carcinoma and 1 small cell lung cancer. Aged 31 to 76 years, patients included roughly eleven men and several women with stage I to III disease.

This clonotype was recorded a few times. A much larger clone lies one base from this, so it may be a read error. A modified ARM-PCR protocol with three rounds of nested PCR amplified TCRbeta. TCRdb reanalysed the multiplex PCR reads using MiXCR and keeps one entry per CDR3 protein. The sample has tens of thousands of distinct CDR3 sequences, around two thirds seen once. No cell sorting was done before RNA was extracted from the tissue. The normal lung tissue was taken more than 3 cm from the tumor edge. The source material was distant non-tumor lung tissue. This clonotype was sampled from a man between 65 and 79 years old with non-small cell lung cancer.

This chain's CDR3 is CASTTNGVANYGYTF. For the CDR3, the DNA is TGTGCCAGCACTACCAACGGGGTAGCGAACTATGGCTACACCTTC. J is TRBJ1-2 and V is TRBV12-3 or TRBV12-4; D is ambiguous. V was trimmed by 7 bases and J by 2 bases, leaving 17 bases between them. The CDR3 sequence is 15 residues long.